These 21 T cell receptor beta chains were sequenced from one sample in a study of CD8+CD57+ T cells in acquired aplastic anemia. Template material for TCR beta VDJ and CDR3 profiling consisted of genomic DNA. One entry per CDR3 protein results from TCRdb running MiXCR on the reads. Found here are 450,000 to 550,000 distinct CDR3 sequences, 25% to 40% of them singletons; the top ten hold 0.8% to 0.85%. All sequencing subjects had displayed CD8+CD57+ cell expansion on flow cytometry. Source material: sorted CD4+, CD8+, or CD8+CD57+ T cells (not recorded which) from PBMCs. The origin of the receptors is a human donor with aplastic anemia.

The rearrangement joins TRBV5-1 to TRBJ2-5, with 10 bases matching TRBD1. Germline trimming cut 5 bases from V and 3 bases from J; bases unmatched to any gene: 7. This CDR3 spans 15 amino acids. Germline V gives CDR1 SGHRS, CDR2 YFSETQ. CDR3 protein: CASRHPGTGEETQYF. CDR3 bases: TGCGCCAGCAGGCACCCCGGGACAGGGGAAGAGACCCAGTACTTC. The complete variable domain, with remaining parts taken from reference TRBV5-1 and TRBJ2-5, reads KAGVTQTPRYLIKTRGQQVTLSCSPISGHRSVSWYQQTPGQGLQFLFEYFSETQRNKGNFPGRFSGRQFSNSRSEMNVSTLELGDSALYLCASRHPGTGEETQYFGPGTRLLVL.

The chain uses TRBV6-1 and TRBJ1-2; no clear D. CDR3 length: 15 amino acids. V was trimmed by 0 bases and J by 5 bases, leaving 13 bases between them. CDR1 and CDR2 (germline): MNHNS, SASEGT. CDR3 residues: CASSEASEKEYGYTF. The CDR3 nucleotides are TGTGCCAGCAGTGAAGCGTCGGAGAAGGAGTATGGCTACACCTTC.

This clonotype has ten or more counts. This chain links TRBV19 with TRBJ2-1, with D perhaps TRBD1 or TRBD2 (6 bases each). Trimming cost V 7 bases and J 7 bases, with 14 bases left between them. CDR3 size: 13 residues. CDR1 LNHDA and CDR2 SQIVND come from the germline V gene (reference sequence). This CDR3 is CASKSQGGNEQFF. The CDR3 coding sequence is TGTGCCAGTAAGTCACAGGGAGGAAATGAGCAGTTCTTC. Filled out from reference TRBV19 and TRBJ2-1, the complete variable domain reads DGGITQSPKYLFRKEGQNVTLSCEQNLNHDAMYWYRQDPGQGLRLIYYSQIVNDFQKGDIAEGYSVSREKKESFPLTVTSAQKNPTAFYLCASKSQGGNEQFFGPGTRLTVL.

The V and J genes are TRBV10-3 and TRBJ2-3; perhaps TRBD1 as D (8 bases). The CDR3 length is 13 residues. V was shortened by 7 bases and J by 3 bases, with 11 bases between the two germline ends. Germline V gives CDR1 ENHRY, CDR2 SYGVKD. CDR3 coding DNA: TGTGCCATCAAACAGGGGGGGACAGATACGCAGTATTTT. Its translation is CAIKQGGTDTQYF.

The CDR3 DNA reads as TGTGCCAGCAGACAACAGGGGGCTGGAGGTCAGCCCCAGCATTTT. This gives the protein CASRQQGAGGQPQHF. The rearrangement uses TRBV7-2 and TRBJ1-5, with 9 bases fitting TRBD1. The CDR3 totals 15 residues. Trimming cost V 6 bases and J 6 bases; bases outside gene matches: 9. CDR1 is SGHTA and CDR2 is FQGNSA in the germline V gene.

DNA for the CDR3: TGTGCCACCAGGGATCTAGCAGATACGCAGTATTTT. It codes for CATRDLADTQYF. V is TRBV24-1 and J is TRBJ2-3; D not certain. Looked up from germline, CDR1 is KGHDR and CDR2 is SFDVKD. The CDR3 sequence is 12 residues long. Trimming removed 7 bases from V and 4 bases from J, with 8 bases in between.

The table lists this clonotype with a few counts. This may stem from a read error, because a much larger clone lies one nucleotide away. The chain employs TRBV7-9 and TRBJ1-1; D ambiguous. Germline V gives CDR1 SEHNR, CDR2 FQNEAQ (reference sequence). The CDR3 is 13 amino acids. The germline V and J ends were trimmed by 8 bases and 0 bases, with 10 bases remaining between them. CDR3 DNA: TGTGCCAGCGGCCCCACCATGAACACTGAAGCTTTCTTT. This encodes CASGPTMNTEAFF.

This clonotype came up many times. V is TRBV9 and J is TRBJ2-7; 8 bases align to TRBD2. CDR1 and CDR2 from the germline V gene are SGDLS and YYNGEE. The CDR3 has 14 amino acids. V lost 4 bases to trimming and J lost 3 bases; unmatched junction nucleotides: 6. CDR3 DNA: TGTGCCAGCAGCCCGGGCAGCGGGAGCTACGAGCAGTACTTC. Its translation: CASSPGSGSYEQYF.

This clonotype appeared a few times. This may come from a read error, since a much larger clone is one base off. V gene TRBV29-1 combines with J gene TRBJ2-3; 9 bases fit TRBD2. CDR3 length: 14 residues. Germline V CDR1 and CDR2: SQVTM, ANQGSEA. With V trimmed by 4 bases and J by 6 bases, 8 bases remained unmatched. The CDR3 region is CSVASQRGADTQYF. As DNA, the CDR3 is TGCAGCGTTGCATCCCAGCGGGGGGCGGATACGCAGTATTTT.

As concerns this clonotype: The junction differs from germline at one of its ends, possibly a read error. The genes are TRBV10-3 and TRBJ2-3, with 9 bases aligning to TRBD1. This CDR3 spans 16 amino acids. Germline CDR1 and CDR2: ENHRY and SYGVKD. The CDR3, as DNA: TGTGCCATCAGCCGGACCGGGACAGGGTCCACAGATACGCAGTGTTTT. Its translation: CAISRTGTGSTDTQCF.

This clonotype has more than one count but fewer than ten. The V gene is TRBV7-3, the J gene TRBJ2-5; 7 bases are shared with TRBD2. Germline loops: CDR1 SGHTA, CDR2 FQGTGA. Trimming removed 2 bases from V and 2 bases from J; junction bases left unmatched: 14. The CDR3 consists of 18 residues. Written as DNA, the CDR3 is TGTGCCAGCAGCTTATCGCCGGGGAGGGGTATGGGGCAAGAGACCCAGTACTTC. Protein product: CASSLSPGRGMGQETQYF.

This clonotype was counted only a few times. The chain couples TRBV5-1 to TRBJ2-7; D is possibly TRBD2 (5 bases). Between the trimmed V and J ends, which lost 5 bases and 0 bases, there was a span of 9 bases. Germline V lookup: CDR1 SGHRS, CDR2 YFSETQ. CDR3 length: 13 amino acids. The CDR3 here is CASRWESSYEQYF. DNA of the CDR3: TGCGCCAGCAGGTGGGAGTCCTCCTACGAGCAGTACTTC.

This clonotype was recorded a few times. CDR3 sequence (DNA): TGTGCCAGCAGCTTGATGCCGGGACAGGATTACACTGAAGCTTTCTTT. This sequence encodes CASSLMPGQDYTEAFF. This rearrangement joins TRBV6-1 to TRBJ1-1; 8 bases align to TRBD1. The germline CDR1 and CDR2 sequences are MNHNS and SASEGT. The CDR3 totals 16 residues. Trimming at V came to 6 bases and at J to 3 bases, leaving 12 bases not matched to a gene.

This clonotype came up many times. The V and J genes are TRBV20-1 and TRBJ1-1; D is unresolved. The germline V gene has CDR1 DFQATT and CDR2 SNEGSKA (reference sequence). V was cut by 0 bases and J by 1 base, with 6 bases left in between. The CDR3 length is 13 residues. CDR3: CSARDRANTEAFF. The CDR3 DNA is TGCAGTGCTAGAGACAGAGCGAACACTGAAGCTTTCTTT.

At least ten counts were recorded for this clonotype. The gene calls are TRBV7-9 and TRBJ1-2; weak D call: TRBD1 (6 bases). Germline CDR1 reads SEHNR; CDR2 reads FQNEAQ (reference sequence). Trimming left V 5 bases short and J 2 bases short, with 12 bases between. The CDR3 is 14 residues long. For the CDR3, the DNA is TGTGCCAGCAGCCGATGGGACACCAACTATGGCTACACCTTC. Its translation is CASSRWDTNYGYTF.

The chain is built from TRBV30 and TRBJ2-7; the D gene is possibly TRBD2 (5 bases). Germline loops: CDR1 GTSNPN, CDR2 SVGIG (reference sequence). This CDR3 is 12 amino acids long. The V end lost 5 bases, the J end lost 3 bases, and 11 bases lay between the germline ends. The CDR3 DNA reads as TGTGCCTGGGCGCGGGCCCACTACGAGCAGTACTTC. Translated, it gives CAWARAHYEQYF.

This rearrangement joins TRBV11-3 to TRBJ2-1, with D possibly TRBD2 on 6 matching bases. The CDR3 runs 13 residues. Germline assignment: CDR1 SGHNT and CDR2 YENEEA. The V and J ends lost 8 bases and 5 bases respectively, with 13 bases between them. The DNA of the CDR3 is TGTGCCAGCGCCGCGGGCGGGGACAATGAGCAGTTCTTC. Translation gives CASAAGGDNEQFF.

The CDR3 region has the DNA TGTGCCAGCAGTGAATGGACAGGGGGAGCGCACGACTATGGCTACACCTTC. Translation gives CASSEWTGGAHDYGYTF. This chain links TRBV25-1 with TRBJ1-2; TRBD1 matches at 10 bases. The CDR3 is made up of 17 amino acids. Germline values: CDR1 MGHDK, CDR2 SYGVNS. V gave up 1 base and J gave up 3 bases; unmatched junction bases: 8.

The rearrangement links TRBV2 to TRBJ2-1; D is possibly TRBD1 (6 bases). V was cut by 6 bases and J by 9 bases, with 15 bases left in between. CDR1 is SNHLY and CDR2 is FYNNEI in the germline V gene. The CDR3 covers 13 residues. CDR3 in amino acids: CASRSPGDGEQFF. DNA for the CDR3: TGTGCCAGCAGATCCCCAGGGGACGGTGAGCAGTTCTTC.

Ten or more counts support this clonotype. At one of its ends the junction is not consistent with the germline gene, which may arise from a read error. The chain is built from TRBV7-7 and TRBJ2-7, with D unclear. CDR1 is SSHAT and CDR2 is FNYEAQ in the germline V gene (reference sequence). This CDR3 has 13 residues. This CDR3 reads CASSSPCLLEQYF. CDR3 nucleotide sequence: TGTGCTAGCAGCTCCCCTTGTCTGCTCGAGCAGTACTTC.

This clonotype was detected a few times. The chain links TRBV11-2 to TRBJ2-3, with a possible D match to TRBD2 (5 bases). With 6 bases removed from V and 3 bases from J, the gap between germline ends came to 16 bases. Germline CDR1 SGHAT, CDR2 FQNNGV. This CDR3 contains 15 residues. The DNA of the CDR3 is TGTGCCAGCAGTCCTTTCGGAGCGGAGACAGATACGCAGTATTTT. It codes for CASSPFGAETDTQYF.